This T cell receptor (beta chain) was recovered during a study of T cells after yellow fever vaccination. The authors made TCR cDNA by 5'RACE template switching, adding a universal primer site and UMIs. One entry per CDR3 protein results from TCRdb running MiXCR on the 5' RACE reads. The sample contains approximately 330,000 distinct CDR3 sequences, under 15% of which appear only once. Deletions cut 5 bases from V and 4 bases from J, with 18 bases between. CDR3 length equals 15 residues. CDR1 is SGHRS and CDR2 is YFSETQ in the germline V gene. As concerns this clonotype: What it binds is unknown.

General observations from the study: Shared CD4/CD8 clonotypes were a small share, likely from convergent recombination. After the booster, 96% of CD4 and about 90% of CD8 primary-response clones were re-detected. The secondary response showed a weaker magnitude and a faster peak, day 5 versus 15.

The sequencing used CD4+ T cells sorted from PBMCs, collected 15 days after the yellow fever booster vaccination. V and J are TRBV5-1 and TRBJ1-1; no reliable D call. The TCR originated in a young man who received the YFV17D yellow fever vaccine. For the CDR3, the DNA is TGCGCCAGCAGAGGTTCGGTCGGGGATTCCACTGAAGCTTTCTTT. Encoded protein: CASRGSVGDSTEAFF. Filled out from reference TRBV5-1 and TRBJ1-1, the complete variable domain reads KAGVTQTPRYLIKTRGQQVTLSCSPISGHRSVSWYQQTPGQGLQFLFEYFSETQRNKGNFPGRFSGRQFSNSRSEMNVSTLELGDSALYLCASRGSVGDSTEAFFGQGTRLTVV.